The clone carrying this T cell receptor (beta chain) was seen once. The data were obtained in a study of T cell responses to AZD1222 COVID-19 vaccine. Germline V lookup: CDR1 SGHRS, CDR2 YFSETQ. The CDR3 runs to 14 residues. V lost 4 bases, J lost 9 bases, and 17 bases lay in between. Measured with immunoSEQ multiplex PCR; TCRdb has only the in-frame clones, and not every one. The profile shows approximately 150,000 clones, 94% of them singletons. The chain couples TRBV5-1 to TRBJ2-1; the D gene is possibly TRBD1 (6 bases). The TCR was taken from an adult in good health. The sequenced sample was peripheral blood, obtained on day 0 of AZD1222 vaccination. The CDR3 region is CASSQFGTTTEQFF. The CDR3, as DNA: TGCGCCAGCAGCCAGTTCGGGACAACGACTGAGCAGTTCTTC.